The rows below give T cell receptor beta chains drawn from one sample of a study of human T cells and chemical hapten exposure. TCRdb redid the calling of the RACE reads with MiXCR, one entry per CDR3 protein. The data show tens of thousands of distinct CDR3 sequences, with roughly a tenth seen just once and about 9.6% held by the top ten. The sample here was whole blood, taken in connection with sensitization to the hapten diphenylcyclopropenone (DPC). The receptors come from a woman aged 30 to 39 with alopecia areata. Some clones in this sample may be carry-over from other donors' samples. CDR3s include the opening cysteine and the closing phenylalanine or tryptophan. D genes are given only for firm matches. Not every row has a clone size; where given, it reads once, few, many or a size class.

V gene,J gene,clone size,D gene,CDR3 protein,CDR3 DNA
TRBV6-5,TRBJ1-1,NA,NA,CASRLSGRGTEAFF,TGTGCCAGCAGATTATCCGGGCGCGGGACTGAAGCTTTCTTT
TRBV4-3,TRBJ2-3,many,NA,CASSQDTSRNTQYF,TGCGCCAGCAGCCAGGACACAAGCAGGAATACGCAGTATTTT
TRBV7-6,TRBJ1-6,few,TRBD1,CASSTGVLNSPLHF,TGTGCCAGCAGTACAGGGGTGCTGAATTCACCCCTCCACTTT
TRBV7-2,TRBJ2-1,once,NA,CASSHGTEQFF,TGTGCCAGCAGCCACGGCACTGAGCAGTTCTTC
TRBV4-1,TRBJ2-1,few,NA,CASKRLSWNVYNEQFF,TGCGCCAGCAAACGGCTAAGTTGGAATGTATACAATGAGCAGTTCTTC
TRBV20-1,TRBJ1-5,many,TRBD1,CSAQGSNQPQHF,TGCAGTGCACAGGGGAGCAATCAGCCCCAGCATTTT
TRBV2,TRBJ2-1,many,NA,CASSVRTATSYNEQFF,TGTGCCAGCAGTGTCAGGACAGCTACCTCCTACAATGAGCAGTTCTTC
TRBV6-2/TRBV6-3,TRBJ1-6,many,NA,CASRRSSYNSPLHF,TGTGCCAGCAGGCGGAGCTCCTATAATTCACCCCTCCACTTT
TRBV20-1,TRBJ1-6,NA,NA,CSARDSQRGSYNSPLHF,TGCAGTGCTAGAGATTCCCAACGGGGGAGCTATAATTCACCCCTCCACTTT
TRBV29-1,TRBJ2-2,few,NA,CSVFRTQNTGELFF,TGCAGCGTCTTCCGGACACAGAACACCGGGGAGCTGTTTTTT
TRBV3-1,TRBJ2-3,many,NA,CASSQPDTDTQYF,TGTGCCAGCAGCCAACCAGACACAGATACGCAGTATTTT
TRBV7-2,TRBJ2-1,NA,TRBD2,CASSLGLAGDNEQFF,TGTGCCAGCAGCCTAGGACTAGCGGGGGACAATGAGCAGTTCTTC
TRBV20-1,TRBJ2-3,few,TRBD1,CSARDHGRGKPDTQYF,TGCAGTGCTAGAGATCACGGCAGGGGGAAGCCAGATACGCAGTATTTT
TRBV7-2,TRBJ2-5,many,TRBD2,CASSRERGGGETQYF,TGTGCCAGCAGCAGGGAGCGGGGGGGCGGAGAGACCCAGTACTTC
TRBV20-1,TRBJ1-5,many,NA,CSASGNSNQPQHF,TGCAGTGCTAGCGGCAATAGCAATCAGCCCCAGCATTTT
TRBV6-1,TRBJ2-7,many,NA,CASSEASLYEQYF,TGTGCCAGCAGTGAGGCCAGCCTCTACGAGCAGTACTTC
TRBV9,TRBJ2-2,NA,TRBD2,CASSAQAGGPVGELFF,TGTGCCAGCAGCGCGCAAGCGGGGGGGCCTGTCGGGGAGCTGTTTTTT
TRBV19,TRBJ2-5,NA,NA,CASSRGQGLGRTQYF,TGTGCCAGTAGTAGAGGTCAGGGCCTAGGGAGGACCCAGTACTTC
TRBV6-2/TRBV6-3,TRBJ1-5,many,NA,CASTRTGLYSNQPQHF,TGTGCCAGCACCAGAACAGGGCTTTATAGCAATCAGCCCCAGCATTTT
TRBV6-5,TRBJ2-3,many,NA,CASSPAGPLTGADTQYF,TGTGCCAGCAGTCCCGCCGGCCCCCTCACCGGAGCAGATACGCAGTATTTT
TRBV4-3,TRBJ2-1,many,TRBD2,CASSQDYMASGRNEQFF,TGCGCCAGCAGCCAAGATTATATGGCTAGCGGTAGGAATGAGCAGTTCTTC
TRBV5-1,TRBJ2-3,many,TRBD2,CASSLTSGGPDTQYF,TGCGCCAGCAGCTTGACCAGCGGGGGTCCAGATACGCAGTATTTT
TRBV12-3/TRBV12-4,TRBJ2-3,NA,NA,CASRVTDTQYF,TGTGCCAGCAGGGTCACAGATACGCAGTATTTT
TRBV12-3/TRBV12-4,TRBJ2-5,few,NA,CASSLPTRETQYF,TGTGCCAGCAGTTTACCCACAAGAGAGACCCAGTACTTC
TRBV4-1,TRBJ1-1,NA,NA,CASSHPGSTEAFF,TGCGCCAGCAGCCATCCAGGGAGTACTGAAGCTTTCTTT
TRBV25-1,TRBJ2-3,many,NA,CASSEPPGGWGPDTQYF,TGTGCCAGCAGTGAGCCCCCCGGGGGTTGGGGTCCAGATACGCAGTATTTT
TRBV27,TRBJ1-1,few,NA,CASSLGGLEAFF,TGTGCCAGCAGTTTAGGTGGTTTAGAAGCTTTCTTT
TRBV28,TRBJ1-2,few,NA,CASSQTGNYGYTF,TGTGCCAGCAGTCAGACGGGGAACTATGGCTACACCTTC
TRBV6-2/TRBV6-3,TRBJ2-1,NA,TRBD2,CASSYALSGGNEQFF,TGTGCCAGCAGTTACGCCCTAAGCGGGGGCAATGAGCAGTTCTTC
TRBV29-1,TRBJ1-1,many,NA,CSVVGRPMNTEAFF,TGCAGCGTCGTAGGACGCCCTATGAACACTGAAGCTTTCTTT
TRBV19,TRBJ1-5,few,TRBD1,CASSLGAIRGPNQPQHF,TGTGCCAGTAGCTTGGGAGCCATCAGGGGGCCCAATCAGCCCCAGCATTTT
TRBV5-4,TRBJ2-7,many,NA,CASSLVGRWEQYF,TGTGCCAGCAGCTTGGTTGGGCGTTGGGAGCAGTACTTC
TRBV5-1,TRBJ1-6,few,TRBD1,CASSWGDRDNSPLHF,TGCGCCAGCAGCTGGGGGGACAGAGATAATTCACCCCTCCACTTT
TRBV7-2,TRBJ2-3,NA,NA,CASSLSDTQYF,TGTGCCAGCAGCTTGTCAGATACGCAGTATTTT
TRBV20-1,TRBJ2-1,many,NA,CSASGQSSYNEQFF,TGCAGTGCTAGCGGTCAGAGCTCCTACAATGAGCAGTTCTTC
TRBV6-6,TRBJ2-1,NA,TRBD2,CASSGTGTSYNEQFF,TGTGCCAGCAGTGGAACCGGGACTAGCTACAATGAGCAGTTCTTC
TRBV2,TRBJ1-5,few,NA,CASRPGPGLWPQHF,TGTGCCAGCAGGCCAGGACCGGGGCTCTGGCCCCAGCATTTT
TRBV19,TRBJ2-2,few,NA,CASSRLVNRDGELFF,TGTGCCAGTAGTAGACTAGTAAATCGGGACGGGGAGCTGTTTTTT
TRBV10-2,TRBJ2-2,few,NA,CASSQRTGELFF,TGCGCCAGCAGTCAGCGTACCGGGGAGCTGTTTTTT
TRBV5-1,TRBJ2-3,NA,NA,CASSAGTSTDTQYF,TGCGCCAGCAGCGCAGGGACTAGCACAGATACGCAGTATTTT
TRBV28,TRBJ1-5,many,NA,CASSPGSSNQPQHF,TGTGCCAGCAGCCCAGGTAGTAGCAATCAGCCCCAGCATTTT
TRBV6-2/TRBV6-3,TRBJ1-4,few,NA,CASRTNRRVNEKLFF,TGTGCCAGCAGAACAAACAGGCGCGTTAATGAAAAACTGTTTTTT
TRBV20-1,TRBJ2-1,many,NA,CSARDRSDNEQFF,TGCAGTGCTAGAGATCGGTCGGACAATGAGCAGTTCTTC
TRBV5-1,TRBJ2-6,few,TRBD2,CASRGGTLGANVLTF,TGCGCCAGCAGGGGAGGGACCTTAGGGGCCAACGTCCTGACTTTC
TRBV24-1,TRBJ1-6,many,TRBD1,CATSGTGNSPLHF,TGTGCCACCAGTGGGACAGGGAACTCACCCCTCCACTTT
TRBV7-9,TRBJ2-3,NA,TRBD2,CASSLDGGGASIDTQYF,TGTGCCAGCAGCTTAGACGGCGGGGGGGCGTCCATAGATACGCAGTATTTT
TRBV20-1,TRBJ2-4,few,NA,CSASVSPEGNIQYF,TGCAGTGCAAGTGTCTCACCCGAAGGGAACATTCAGTACTTC
TRBV15,TRBJ2-5,NA,NA,CATSREVETQYF,TGTGCCACCAGCAGAGAGGTGGAGACCCAGTACTTC
TRBV28,TRBJ1-5,few,NA,CASSPRTPGVEPQHF,TGTGCCAGCAGTCCTAGGACCCCGGGGGTAGAGCCCCAGCATTTT
TRBV28,TRBJ1-4,few,TRBD1,CASSDRGSDEKLFF,TGTGCCAGCAGTGACAGGGGGAGTGATGAAAAACTGTTTTTT
TRBV3-1,TRBJ2-7,many,TRBD2,CASSLGTSEYYEQYF,TGTGCCAGCAGCCTCGGGACTAGCGAGTACTACGAGCAGTACTTC
TRBV29-1,TRBJ1-1,few,NA,CSVGTTNTEAFF,TGCAGCGTCGGGACAACGAACACTGAAGCTTTCTTT
TRBV7-2,TRBJ2-2,few,NA,CASSPLVRSGELFF,TGTGCCAGCAGCCCCTTAGTCCGATCCGGGGAGCTGTTTTTT
TRBV30,TRBJ1-1,NA,NA,CAWSVGGGNTEAFF,TGTGCCTGGAGTGTAGGGGGGGGGAACACTGAAGCTTTCTTT